These 20 T cell receptor beta chains were sequenced from one sample in a study of Ad26.COV2.S vaccination and SARS-CoV-2 variants. Regarding treatment: 15 to 20 received Ad26.COV2.S at low or high dose, single or two shots; a few received placebo; per-sample allocation not given. Samples analyzed were those drawn on day 63 after the first vaccine or placebo injection. TCRdb's table, derived via immunoSEQ multiplex PCR, lists solely in-frame clones and lacks some. The sample lists 400,000 to 500,000 clones, roughly 90% seen once, with roughly 4% in the top ten. The input for sequencing was peripheral blood, taken in a trial of Ad26.COV2.S vaccine versus placebo. These receptors came from a person aged 18-60 years who received the Ad26.COV2.S COVID-19 vaccine or a placebo.

This clone has a single count. This CDR3 reads CASSLGRGGDEQFF. The CDR3 DNA sequence: TGCGCCAGCAGCTTGGGGCGCGGGGGTGATGAGCAGTTCTTC. J is TRBJ2-1 and V is TRBV5-1; 7 positions agree with TRBD2. The CDR3 is 14 residues long. CDR1 is SGHRS and CDR2 is YFSETQ in the germline V gene. Losses at the gene ends were 0 bases for V and 8 bases for J; bases not matched to a gene: 5.

The chain carries TRBV29-1 and TRBJ1-1; D ambiguous. The CDR3 sequence is 11 residues long. Per germline, CDR1 SQVTM and CDR2 ANQGSEA. Trimming removed 4 bases at V and 4 bases at J, with 7 bases between. In nucleotides, the CDR3 is TGCAGCGTTGGAAAGGGCACTGAAGCTTTCTTT. This codes for CSVGKGTEAFF.

The chain combines TRBV3-1 (or the pseudogene TRBV3-2) with TRBJ2-7; no reliable D call. Germline V lookup: CDR1 LGHDT, CDR2 YNNKEL (reference sequence). The CDR3 is made up of 16 amino acids. Trimming removed 1 base at V and 0 bases at J, with 13 bases between. For the CDR3, the DNA is TGTGCCAGCAGCCAAGTATCCACCTCAAACTCCTACGAGCAGTACTTC. Translation: CASSQVSTSNSYEQYF.

The chain links TRBV27 to TRBJ2-1; the match to TRBD2 covers 11 bases. V was pared by 4 bases and J by 10 bases, with 18 bases of the junction left unmatched. Per germline, CDR1 MNHEY and CDR2 SMNVEV (reference sequence). There are 18 residues in the CDR3. This CDR3 is CASSSPPDTSGGLGEQFF. Here the CDR3 DNA reads TGTGCCAGCAGTTCTCCCCCCGATACTAGCGGGGGTTTAGGGGAGCAGTTCTTC.

This chain connects TRBV11-3 to TRBJ2-3; the match to TRBD2 covers 9 bases. There are 14 residues in the CDR3. Trimming took 5 bases from V and 1 from J; bases not matched to a gene: 1. Germline CDR1 and CDR2: SGHNT and YENEEA. In nucleotides, the CDR3 is TGTGCCAGCAGCCCTAGCGGGGGCACAGATACGCAGTATTTT. Its protein product is CASSPSGGTDTQYF.

Ten or more counts support this clone. The V gene is TRBV6-1, the J gene TRBJ2-3; D remains unclear. CDR3 size: 14 residues. CDR1 is MNHNS and CDR2 is SASEGT in the germline V gene. Trimming removed 1 base from V and 8 bases from J, with 13 bases in between. The CDR3: CASSEGLDASTQYF. CDR3 nucleotide sequence: TGTGCCAGCAGTGAAGGGCTAGATGCTAGTACGCAGTATTTT.

V usage is TRBV9 and J usage is TRBJ2-7; 8 bases are shared with TRBD2. CDR3 length: 15 residues. With V trimmed by 5 bases and J by 2 bases, 9 bases remained unmatched. Germline-derived CDR1 and CDR2 are SGDLS and YYNGEE. In DNA form, the CDR3 reads TGTGCCAGCAGGGTCACCCGCGGGGGGCCCTACGAGCAGTACTTC. Encoded protein: CASRVTRGGPYEQYF. Using reference TRBV9 and TRBJ2-7 for the parts outside the CDR3, the full variable domain is DSGVTQTPKHLITATGQRVTLRCSPRSGDLSVYWYQQSLDQGLQFLIQYYNGEERAKGNILERFSAQQFPDLHSELNLSSLELGDSALYFCASRVTRGGPYEQYFGPGTRLTVT.

This chain links TRBV5-6 with TRBJ2-1; 9 bases fit TRBD2. CDR1 and CDR2 from the germline V gene are SGHDT and YYEEEE. The V segment lost 2 bases and the J segment 6 bases; nucleotides outside the gene matches: 3. This CDR3 contains 14 residues. This CDR3 reads CASSFGTSINEQFF. CDR3 nucleotides: TGTGCCAGCAGCTTCGGGACTAGCATCAATGAGCAGTTCTTC.

The chain couples TRBV5-1 to TRBJ2-2, with 11 nucleotides matching TRBD1. The CDR3 consists of 20 residues. V was pared by 1 base and J by 6 bases, with 17 bases of the junction left unmatched. CDR1 is SGHRS and CDR2 is YFSETQ in the germline V gene. CDR3 protein: CASSLSMGRTGGWYSGELFF. CDR3 bases: TGCGCCAGCAGCTTGAGTATGGGCCGGACAGGGGGCTGGTACTCCGGGGAGCTGTTTTTT.

The rearrangement uses TRBV5-1 and TRBJ2-7; 7 bases agree with TRBD1. The trim removed 5 bases at V and 1 base at J, leaving 6 bases unmatched. Germline-derived CDR1 and CDR2 are SGHRS and YFSETQ. This CDR3 contains 14 residues. CDR3 loop: CASSSEQGSYEQYF. The CDR3, as DNA: TGCGCCAGCAGTTCCGAACAGGGGTCCTACGAGCAGTACTTC.

The V and J genes are TRBV12-3 or TRBV12-4 and TRBJ1-1, with 7 bases identical to TRBD1. The CDR3 is 13 amino acids. V trimming: 6 bases; J trimming: 9 bases; junction bases outside the gene matches: 10. CDR3: CASRPNRGWKAFF. CDR3 nucleotide sequence: TGTGCCAGCAGGCCAAACAGGGGTTGGAAAGCTTTCTTT.

This clone was seen more than once but under ten times. This chain links TRBV7-9 with TRBJ1-2; 8 bases match TRBD1. From germline, CDR1 is SEHNR and CDR2 FQNEAQ (reference sequence). CDR3 length: 19 amino acids. Losses at the gene ends were 4 bases for V and 8 bases for J; bases not matched to a gene: 24. The CDR3 region has the DNA TGTGCCAGCAGCTCCCTAATTCAAGGCTTCGACGGACAGGGAGGCGGCTACACCTTC. As protein: CASSSLIQGFDGQGGGYTF.

The chain links TRBV28 to TRBJ2-7, with 7 bases that match TRBD1. CDR3 size: 16 residues. After removal of 7 bases from V and 0 bases from J, the junction contained 12 bases not matched to a gene. CDR1 MDHEN and CDR2 SYDVKM come from the germline V gene. CDR3 loop: CASTYSGTVSSYEQYF. For the CDR3, the DNA is TGTGCCAGCACCTATTCCGGGACAGTGAGCTCCTACGAGCAGTACTTC.

The rearrangement links TRBV7-2 to TRBJ1-1; the match to TRBD1 covers 7 bases. This CDR3 contains 12 residues. The V and J ends lost 6 bases and 4 bases, in that order; junction bases with no gene match: 2. Germline V gene data show CDR1 as SGHTA and CDR2 as FQGNSA. This CDR3 is CASRRDSTEAFF. In nucleotides, the CDR3 is TGTGCCAGCAGACGGGACAGCACTGAAGCTTTCTTT.

This clone was detected only once. V usage is TRBV7-2 and J usage is TRBJ1-2, with a possible D match to TRBD1 (6 bases). V was trimmed by 4 bases and J by 0 bases, leaving 15 bases between them. The germline gives CDR1 SGHTA, CDR2 FQGNSA. CDR3 size: 16 residues. This CDR3 is CASSSLGRTANYGYTF. The CDR3 bases are TGTGCCAGCAGCTCCTTGGGCAGGACAGCTAACTATGGCTACACCTTC.

The chain recombines TRBV7-9 with TRBJ1-5; unclear D gene. Germline V CDR1 and CDR2: SEHNR, FQNEAQ (reference sequence). This CDR3 is built from 13 residues. V shed 2 bases and J shed 1 base, with 3 bases lying between them. The CDR3 region is CASSLWSNQPQHF. The CDR3 DNA reads as TGTGCCAGCAGCTTATGGAGCAATCAGCCCCAGCATTTT. The full variable domain, rest sourced from reference TRBV7-9 and TRBJ1-5, is DTGVSQNPRHKITKRGQNVTFRCDPISEHNRLYWYRQTLGQGPEFLTYFQNEAQLEKSRLLSDRFSAERPKGSFSTLEIQRTEQGDSAMYLCASSLWSNQPQHFGDGTRLSIL.

This chain joins TRBV28 and TRBJ1-1, with D uncertain. This CDR3 has 14 amino acids. Germline V gene data show CDR1 as MDHEN and CDR2 as SYDVKM. Between the trimmed V and J ends, which lost 2 bases and 2 bases, there was a span of 9 bases. CDR3: CASSLPPVNTEAFF. The CDR3 nucleotides are TGTGCCAGCAGTTTACCGCCCGTTAACACTGAAGCTTTCTTT. Based on the CDR3 plus reference TRBV28 and TRBJ1-1, the full variable domain is DVKVTQSSRYLVKRTGEKVFLECVQDMDHENMFWYRQDPGLGLRLIYFSYDVKMKEKGDIPEGYSVSREKKERFSLILESASTNQTSMYLCASSLPPVNTEAFFGQGTRLTVV.

The chain employs TRBV6-1 and TRBJ2-7, with D unresolved. The germline V gene has CDR1 MNHNS and CDR2 SASEGT. V lost 3 bases and J 3 bases, leaving 9 bases between the germline ends. This CDR3 is built from 13 residues. CDR3 amino acids: CASSDGTYYEQYF. CDR3 in DNA: TGTGCCAGCAGTGATGGAACCTACTACGAGCAGTACTTC.

The chain links TRBV19 to TRBJ2-6; no definite D call. CDR1 LNHDA and CDR2 SQIVND come from the germline V gene (reference sequence). The CDR3 contains 23 residues. Trimming shortened V by 9 bases and J by 6 bases, and 42 bases separated the two germline ends. Here the CDR3 DNA reads TGTGCCAGGAGTGAGGTTCCGCGTTTAGTCCCGTTGTTTGGTATCTTTTCGGCCAACGTCCTGACTTTC. It specifies CARSEVPRLVPLFGIFSANVLTF.

The rearrangement links TRBV29-1 to TRBJ1-2; perhaps TRBD1 as D (6 bases). Trimming cost V 7 bases and J 3 bases, with 9 bases left between them. Germline-derived CDR1 and CDR2 are SQVTM and ANQGSEA. This CDR3 is built from 11 residues. The CDR3 here is CSGGGDYGYTF. The CDR3 nucleotides read TGCAGCGGAGGGGGGGACTATGGCTACACCTTC. The full variable domain, rest sourced from reference TRBV29-1 and TRBJ1-2, is SAVISQKPSRDICQRGTSLTIQCQVDSQVTMMFWYRQQPGQSLTLIATANQGSEATYESGFVIDKFPISRPNLTFSTLTVSNMSPEDSSIYLCSGGGDYGYTFGSGTRLTVV.